Below, one T cell receptor beta chain is given with its context. The specificity of this receptor is unknown. Per-base qualities were not stored, and no clone one base away is much larger. Using the deep immunoSEQ assay, TCR CDR3 regions were amplified from genomic DNA by multiplex PCR. Genomic DNA extracted from each cell subset was distributed evenly over all wells of several immunoSEQ 96-well plates, and each plate served as one replicate. Each replicate PCR for sorted subsets received 200 ng genomic DNA, equal to about 29,000 T cell genomes. The purified libraries were quantified using a Qubit 3.0 fluorometer, sized with a Bioanalyzer 2100, and then quantified again using the KAPA Library Quantification kit. A separate single-read 150-cycle Illumina NextSeq 550 flow cell was used to sequence each immunoSEQ 96-well plate. The paper's data handling went like this. Because only junctional sequences without quality scores were contained in the immunoSEQ output, filtering matching that applied to full-length reads could not be performed. To assign V/J genes and CDR3, sequences were annotated using PyIR, a Python wrapper for IgBLAST v1.9, with IMGT germline references. Any read was removed if the V/J assignment was weak (E-value above 1e-6), the CDR3 was missing, or the read contained stop codons, out-of-frame junctions, or ambiguous translated residues. V3J clonotypes were defined as sequences sharing an identical inferred V gene, J gene, and CDR3 amino acid sequence. The percentage overlap between two repertoires was calculated by dividing the number of shared unique clonotypes by the size of the smaller repertoire. Richness of each repertoire was evaluated using RTK rarefaction, the Chao1 estimator, and Recon v2.1 estimates of unobserved clonotypes. For all TCRbeta clonotypes obtained by the gDNA method from a few donors, generation probabilities were computed with OLGA. TCRdb retrieved this table from immuneACCESS and kept in-frame rearrangements only. Not all clones are present; in checked studies, unresolved V genes account for under half, and no reason is known for the remainder. V and J calls plus clone size are reproduced from that table; the DNA served to infer D and trimming. For this sample the table gives roughly 1,000,000 clones, of which more than 75% were detected only once. The biggest ten clones account for around 0.6% of the sample.

The CDR3 starts with the cysteine, ends with the phenylalanine, and has 16 residues. Only the CDR3 part of the read is kept: 48 bases, read in frame from the first base. V is pruned by 4 bases and J by 4 bases, leaving 7 bases of the junction without a gene match. Sequences SGHAT (CDR1) and FQNNGV (CDR2) are obtained from the germline V gene. These data are taken from a study of shared clonotypes between healthy human individuals (dated by TCRdb to the early 2020s). Looking at the study overall: The cohort comprised a couple of women and a few men aged 18 to 49 years. To increase sequencing depth and limit assay-specific biases, different laboratories used diverse techniques to prepare libraries and sequence TCR repertoires. The study deeply sequenced blood TCR repertoires of about five healthy adults to estimate repertoire size and the extent of clonotype sharing between individuals. Each donor's leukapheresis produced roughly between roughly 0.94 and 9.5 billion PBMCs. Per donor, three plates each were used for CD4 naive and CD4 memory, two for CD8 naive, and one for CD8 memory.

Healthy HIV-negative adults with no recently reported acute infections or vaccinations were included as donors. Every donor was a Caucasian adult residing in Nashville, Tennessee, USA. CD4+ T cells were enriched through magnetic negative selection, after which naive cells were positively selected on CD45RA and the remaining negative fraction served as the memory subset. Blood was collected by leukapheresis, and PBMCs were isolated by Ficoll-Histopaque density gradient centrifugation and then cryopreserved in liquid nitrogen vapor phase. Purity and quantity of every magnetically sorted T cell population were checked by analytical flow cytometry. Genomic DNA was isolated from each sorted fraction and quantified by UV absorbance on a Nanodrop 2000c. Overall results and qualifications from the work: Pairwise subsampling indicated that sequencing depth was expected to affect the degree of clonotype sharing among donors. Incomplete sequencing was indicated by rarefaction of sorted-subset datasets, despite the large sequencing depth. Naive subsets generally had larger estimated clonotype richness than memory subsets did. Compared with non-shared clonotypes, clonotypes shared by all four sorted-subset donors had higher generation probabilities. The genetic and exposure-history diversity represented was limited by the small number of donors. Sampling was restricted to blood, and TCR repertoires in tissues likely differ from the TCR repertoires found in blood. Roughly 5% of naive CD4, 3.5% of naive CD8, roughly 2.4% of memory CD4, and 0.35% to 0.5% of memory CD8 clonotypes were shared across a few donors.

Material: memory CD4+ T cells from PBMCs. The sample's cell subset or site label, decoded: CD45RA-negative fraction. Here the chain combines TRBV11-2 and TRBJ2-2; TRBD1 fits 9 bases in the junction. This sequence was found in a man younger than 35 in good health. Some clones in this sample may be carry-over from other donors' samples. The CDR3 in this case is CASSSQGARGTGELFF. The bases read TGTGCCAGCAGCTCACAGGGGGCGCGGGGCACCGGGGAGCTGTTTTTT.